One sample yielded the 20 T cell receptor beta chains listed below, sequenced in a study of shared clonotypes between healthy human individuals. Profiled with immunoSEQ multiplex PCR; TCRdb holds only in-frame clones, not every one. The sample carries about half a million clones, about 85% recorded once. The sequencing input was PBMCs. The receptors were gathered from a woman in her thirties or forties in good health. Some clones in this sample may be carry-over from other donors' samples.

CDR3 in amino acids: CASSLRQGTRETQYF. CDR3 nucleotide sequence: TGTGCCAGCAGTTTACGACAGGGGACGCGAGAGACCCAGTACTTC. This chain links TRBV27 with TRBJ2-5, with 8 bases matching TRBD1. The CDR3 is made up of 15 amino acids. Germline CDR1 reads MNHEY; CDR2 reads SMNVEV (reference sequence). V dropped 2 bases and J dropped 4; count of bases not matched to a gene: 6.

V is TRBV28 and J is TRBJ2-2, with D tentatively TRBD2 (6 bases). V gave up 7 bases and J gave up 4 bases, with 13 bases separating them. Germline V CDR1 and CDR2: MDHEN, SYDVKM. This CDR3 region has 14 residues. The CDR3 coding sequence is TGTGCCAGCATCCCTAGCGATCTCACCGGGGAGCTGTTTTTT. Encoded protein: CASIPSDLTGELFF.

This clone appeared a few times. This rearrangement joins TRBV4-3 to TRBJ2-1; TRBD2 might be the D (6 bases). V lost 4 bases to trimming and J lost 4 bases, with 17 bases between them. There are 16 residues in the CDR3. Germline CDR1 is LGHNA and CDR2 is YSLEER. CDR3 nucleotide sequence: TGCGCCAGCAGCCGTCGGCGGGGAGGAGGGTACAATGAGCAGTTCTTC. Its translation: CASSRRRGGGYNEQFF.

CDR3 sequence (DNA): TGCGCCAGCAGACCCGGGGGAGCGGAGGTTGACTTAGCCAAAAACATTCAGTACTTC. Translation: CASRPGGAEVDLAKNIQYF. The J gene is TRBJ2-4, the V gene TRBV5-1, with a tentative D call TRBD2 (6 bases). This CDR3 spans 19 amino acids. The germline V gene has CDR1 SGHRS and CDR2 YFSETQ. V dropped 5 bases and J dropped 0 bases, with 24 bases sitting between them.

In DNA form, the CDR3 reads TGCAGCGTTGCGGGACAGGGTAGTAGTGGGGCCAACGTCCTGACTTTC. The encoded protein is CSVAGQGSSGANVLTF. The chain has TRBV29-1 and TRBJ2-6; 9 nucleotides align to TRBD1. Per the germline V gene, CDR1 is SQVTM and CDR2 is ANQGSEA. The CDR3 is 16 residues long. V gave up 4 bases and J gave up 3 bases; unmatched junction bases: 7.

To note about this clone: Since a much larger clone is just one base distant, this may be a read error. This sample also contains other DNA sequences that code for the same CDR3. The chain employs TRBV10-3 and TRBJ2-3, with D unclear. From germline, CDR1 is ENHRY and CDR2 SYGVKD. CDR3 length equals 14 residues. The CDR3 loop is CAISEVGYTDTQYF. Written as DNA, the CDR3 is TGTGCCATCAGTGAAGTCGGATACACAGATACGCAGTACTTT.

The rearrangement joins TRBV27 to TRBJ2-2; the match to TRBD1 covers 12 bases. Germline assignment: CDR1 MNHEY and CDR2 SMNVEV (reference sequence). V dropped 2 bases and J dropped 4; count of bases not matched to a gene: 2. The CDR3 is made up of 16 amino acids. Here the CDR3 reads CASSLRGQGATGELFF. The CDR3 DNA sequence: TGTGCCAGCAGTTTAAGGGGACAGGGGGCCACCGGGGAGCTGTTTTTT.

This chain uses TRBV7-9 with TRBJ1-2; D unclear. Deletions cut 1 base from V and 5 bases from J, with 11 bases between. The CDR3 is made up of 14 amino acids. Germline loops: CDR1 SEHNR, CDR2 FQNEAQ (reference sequence). The CDR3 bases are TGTGCCAGCAGCTTAGGGGATTCGGGATATGGCTACACCTTC. It encodes CASSLGDSGYGYTF.

The rearrangement joins TRBV5-1 to TRBJ2-2; 7 bases are a match to TRBD2. The CDR3 covers 16 residues. The V gene's germline CDR1 is SGHRS and CDR2 YFSETQ. The V and J ends lost 3 bases and 5 bases, in that order; junction bases with no gene match: 10. The CDR3 nucleotides read TGCGCCAGCAGCTACATCCCGGGACTATCTACCGGGGAGCTGTTTTTT. Protein product: CASSYIPGLSTGELFF.

With regard to this clone: Other nucleotide sequences from this sample produce the same CDR3. The V gene is TRBV27, the J gene TRBJ1-1; no clear D. Trimming removed 3 bases from V and 0 bases from J, with 5 bases in between. Germline CDR1 MNHEY, CDR2 SMNVEV (reference sequence). This CDR3 spans 13 amino acids. The CDR3 DNA is TGTGCCAGCAGTTTCAGATTGAACACTGAAGCTTTCTTT. The encoded protein is CASSFRLNTEAFF.

The sample holds one count of this clone. The V and J genes are TRBV28 and TRBJ1-3, with TRBD1 as a possible D gene (5 bases). Trimming shortened V by 5 bases and J by 0 bases, and 14 bases separated the two germline ends. Germline values: CDR1 MDHEN, CDR2 SYDVKM. This CDR3 comprises 16 residues. The CDR3 DNA sequence: TGTGCCAGCAGTCTCCCGGACACGAGCTCTGGAAACACCATATATTTT. Its translation: CASSLPDTSSGNTIYF.

This chain connects TRBV14 to TRBJ2-1; D is perhaps TRBD2 (5 bases). Trimming took off 8 bases at V and 7 bases at J, with 18 bases between the two ends. The germline V gene has CDR1 SGHDN and CDR2 FVKESK. The CDR3 has 14 amino acids. The CDR3 bases are TGTGCCAGCCAGCGGTCCCTCCCGGGAAATGAGCAGTTCTTC. Translating it yields CASQRSLPGNEQFF.

The CDR3 spells CASSHRTEQNEKLFF. The CDR3 region has the DNA TGTGCCAGCAGCCATCGGACAGAACAGAATGAAAAACTGTTTTTT. V usage is TRBV7-9 and J usage is TRBJ1-4, with D perhaps matching TRBD1 (6 bases). The CDR3 runs 15 residues. Trimming took 5 bases from V and 5 from J, leaving 15 bases between them. Per the germline V gene, CDR1 is SEHNR and CDR2 is FQNEAQ (reference sequence).

The chain is built from TRBV30 and TRBJ2-2; D gene unclear. Germline assignment: CDR1 GTSNPN and CDR2 SVGIG (reference sequence). V lost 0 bases and J 0 bases, leaving 8 bases between the germline ends. This CDR3 comprises 15 residues. The CDR3 sequence is CAWSVTRANTGELFF. CDR3 in DNA: TGTGCCTGGAGTGTTACAAGAGCGAACACCGGGGAGCTGTTTTTT.

The count of this clone is one. The chain joins TRBV25-1 to TRBJ1-5; D may be TRBD1 (6 bases). Trimming left V 3 bases short and J 6 bases short, with 9 bases between. The CDR3 is 13 amino acids. The germline gives CDR1 MGHDK, CDR2 SYGVNS. CDR3 protein: CASSDGRGQPQHF. The CDR3, as DNA: TGTGCCAGCAGTGATGGCAGGGGTCAGCCCCAGCATTTT. Supplemented by reference TRBV25-1 and TRBJ1-5, the full variable domain reads EADIYQTPRYLVIGTGKKITLECSQTMGHDKMYWYQQDPGMELHLIHYSYGVNSTEKGDLSSESTVSRIRTEHFPLTLESARPSHTSQYLCASSDGRGQPQHFGDGTRLSIL.

The rearrangement joins TRBV2 to TRBJ2-1, with 7 bases aligning to TRBD1. The CDR3 is 14 residues long. V lost 6 bases, J lost 2 bases, and 4 bases stayed unmatched. Germline V lookup: CDR1 SNHLY, CDR2 FYNNEI. The CDR3 is CASRGDRPYNEQFF. CDR3 DNA: TGTGCCAGCAGGGGGGACAGACCCTACAATGAGCAGTTCTTC.

As to this clone: This likely traces to a read error, being one base from a far larger clone. Additional DNA sequences in this sample encode the identical CDR3. The chain joins TRBV7-2 to TRBJ2-7; no reliable D call. The CDR3 loop spans 14 amino acids. The germline V gene encodes CDR1 SGHTA and CDR2 FQGNSA. Written as DNA, the CDR3 is TGTGCTAGCAGCTTAATGGGAACCTACTACGAGCAGTACTTC. Protein: CASSLMGTYYEQYF.

A note on this clone: A read error likely explains this, since a far larger clone differs by one base. The same CDR3 arises from other DNA sequences in this sample as well. V is TRBV30 and J is TRBJ2-7; D call uncertain. The V end lost 2 bases, the J end lost 13 bases, and 21 bases lay between the germline ends. CDR1 and CDR2 from the germline V gene are GTSNPN and SVGIG (reference sequence). The CDR3 runs to 13 residues. The CDR3 spells CAWSMPAEPFAYF. In nucleotides, the CDR3 is TGTGCCTGGAGTATGCCGGCGGAGCCGTTTGCATACTTC.

This chain uses TRBV28 with TRBJ1-2, with a tentative D call TRBD1 (5 bases). CDR1 is MDHEN and CDR2 is SYDVKM in the germline V gene. The ends were cut back, 5 bases at V and 4 bases at J, with 20 bases in the middle. This CDR3 is built from 16 residues. DNA of the CDR3: TGTGCCAGCAGTGCCGGCGGGGCCCTAAGCCTCTATGGCTACACCTTC. Protein product: CASSAGGALSLYGYTF.

This clone was seen just once. The chain joins TRBV2 to TRBJ1-1; D not certain. The CDR3 contains 12 residues. CDR1 is SNHLY and CDR2 is FYNNEI in the germline V gene. Trimming left V 2 bases short and J 2 bases short, with 3 bases between. In DNA form, the CDR3 reads TGTGCCAGCAGTGAATATAACACTGAAGCTTTCTTT. Protein sequence: CASSEYNTEAFF.